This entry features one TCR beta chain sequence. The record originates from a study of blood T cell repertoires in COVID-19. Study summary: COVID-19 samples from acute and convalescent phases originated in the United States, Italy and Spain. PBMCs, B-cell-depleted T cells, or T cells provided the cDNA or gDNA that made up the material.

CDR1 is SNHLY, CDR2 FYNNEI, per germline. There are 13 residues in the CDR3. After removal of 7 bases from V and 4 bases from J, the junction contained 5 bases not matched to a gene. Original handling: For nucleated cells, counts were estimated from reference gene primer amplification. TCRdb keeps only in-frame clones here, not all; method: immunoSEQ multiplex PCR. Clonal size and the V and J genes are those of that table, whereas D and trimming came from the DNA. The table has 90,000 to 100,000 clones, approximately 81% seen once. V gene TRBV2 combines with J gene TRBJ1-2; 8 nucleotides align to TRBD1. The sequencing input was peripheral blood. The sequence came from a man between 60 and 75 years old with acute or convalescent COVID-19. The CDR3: CASKGTGSYGYTF. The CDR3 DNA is TGTGCCAGCAAGGGGACAGGATCCTATGGCTACACCTTC.